Below, 29 T cell receptor beta chains from the same sample are listed, as sequenced in a study of blood T cell repertoires in COVID-19. The protocol was immunoSEQ multiplex PCR, while the TCRdb copy is restricted to in-frame clones and leaves out a portion. This sample has 140,000 to 150,000 clones, with 88% found just once. What was sequenced was peripheral blood. These receptors all come from a human donor with COVID-19, enrolled during active disease. The donor label of this sample is uncertain.

The rearrangement joins TRBV11-2 to TRBJ1-1; TRBD1 matches at 12 bases. The J segment lost 0 bases and the V segment lost 4 bases, leaving 6 bases of the junction unmatched. The CDR3 consists of 17 residues. Per the germline V gene, CDR1 is SGHAT and CDR2 is FQNNGV. The CDR3 region is CASSSMGQGAMNTEAFF. The CDR3 DNA reads TGTGCCAGCAGCTCCATGGGACAGGGGGCGATGAACACTGAAGCTTTCTTT.

The chain uses TRBV27 and TRBJ2-7; a weak D match, TRBD2 (5 bases). Trimming stripped 3 bases from V and 4 bases from J, with 10 bases between. This CDR3 spans 13 amino acids. The germline gives CDR1 MNHEY, CDR2 SMNVEV (reference sequence). CDR3 amino acids: CASSLRETYEQYF. The CDR3 DNA follows: TGTGCCAGCAGTTTGAGGGAGACGTACGAGCAGTACTTC.

This rearrangement joins TRBV15 to TRBJ1-2, with 7 positions matching TRBD1. Germline V gene lookup returns CDR1 LNHNV and CDR2 YYDKDF (reference sequence). V lost 4 bases, J lost 8 bases, and 10 bases stayed unmatched. The CDR3 covers 14 residues. CDR3 DNA sequence: TGTGCCACCAGCAAGAGACAGGGACCCTGGGGCTACACCTTC. Encoded protein: CATSKRQGPWGYTF. The whole variable domain, filled in from reference TRBV15 and TRBJ1-2, reads DAMVIQNPRYQVTQFGKPVTLSCSQTLNHNVMYWYQQKSSQAPKLLFHYYDKDFNNEADTPDNFQSRRPNTSFCFLDIRSPGLGDTAMYLCATSKRQGPWGYTFGSGTRLTVV.

V is TRBV2 and J is TRBJ1-1; D is uncertain. V gave up 8 bases and J gave up 1 base, with 14 bases separating them. This CDR3 spans 14 amino acids. Germline values: CDR1 SNHLY, CDR2 FYNNEI. The CDR3 loop is CASLAWARNTEAFF. Here the CDR3 DNA reads TGTGCCAGCCTCGCGTGGGCGAGGAACACTGAAGCTTTCTTT. The complete variable domain, with remaining parts taken from reference TRBV2 and TRBJ1-1, reads EPEVTQTPSHQVTQMGQEVILRCVPISNHLYFYWYRQILGQKVEFLVSFYNNEISEKSEIFDDQFSVERPDGSNFTLKIRSTKLEDSAMYFCASLAWARNTEAFFGQGTRLTVV.

This chain links TRBV28 with TRBJ2-7; 7 positions agree with TRBD1. V was pared by 4 bases and J by 1 base, with 7 bases of the junction left unmatched. In germline, CDR1 is MDHEN, CDR2 SYDVKM. The CDR3 has 15 amino acids. CDR3 sequence: CASSSQGGNSYEQYF. The CDR3 DNA reads TGTGCCAGCAGTTCTCAAGGGGGCAATTCCTACGAGCAGTACTTC.

The J gene is TRBJ2-5, the V gene TRBV9, with D maybe TRBD1 (6 bases). Looked up from germline, CDR1 is SGDLS and CDR2 is YYNGEE. The ends were cut back, 0 bases at V and 5 bases at J, with 14 bases in the middle. This CDR3 is 15 amino acids long. The CDR3 DNA reads as TGTGCCAGCAGCGTAGATTCAGGGGCCGGGGAGACCCAGTACTTC. It is translated as CASSVDSGAGETQYF.

With respect to this clone: The same CDR3 arises from other DNA sequences in this sample as well. V gene TRBV7-3 combines with J gene TRBJ1-6; the D gene is possibly TRBD1 (5 bases). Looked up from germline, CDR1 is SGHTA and CDR2 is FQGTGA. V shed 5 bases and J shed 7 bases, with 15 bases lying between them. The length of the CDR3 is 15 residues. The chain's CDR3 is CASSPSGDRNSPLHF. In DNA form, the CDR3 reads TGTGCCAGCAGCCCCTCGGGGGACCGAAATTCACCCCTCCACTTT.

J is TRBJ1-1 and V is TRBV7-6; TRBD1 might be the D (6 bases). Germline CDR1 reads SGHVS; CDR2 reads FNYEAQ. The CDR3 consists of 16 residues. Trimming took 1 base from V and 5 from J, leaving 17 bases between them. The CDR3 reads CASSLGDRGGLTEAFF. The CDR3 region has the DNA TGTGCCAGCAGCTTAGGGGATAGGGGGGGCTTGACTGAAGCTTTCTTT. Based on the CDR3 plus reference TRBV7-6 and TRBJ1-1, the full variable domain is GAGVSQSPRYKVTKRGQDVALRCDPISGHVSLYWYRQALGQGPEFLTYFNYEAQQDKSGLPNDRFSAERPEGSISTLTIQRTEQRDSAMYRCASSLGDRGGLTEAFFGQGTRLTVV.

CDR3 bases: TGCTCGGGGGGGTCCTCCGCTTTCTTT. Its protein product is CSGGSSAFF. The chain joins TRBV20-1 to TRBJ1-1; weak D call: TRBD1 (5 bases). CDR3 length equals 9 residues. Germline loops: CDR1 DFQATT, CDR2 SNEGSKA (reference sequence).

This chain joins TRBV9 and TRBJ1-2, with D possibly TRBD1 on 6 matching bases. Germline V CDR1 and CDR2: SGDLS, YYNGEE. CDR3 length equals 13 residues. Deletions cut 3 bases from V and 3 bases from J, with 9 bases between. CDR3 protein: CASSASGDYGYTF. The CDR3 DNA reads as TGTGCCAGCAGCGCCTCAGGGGACTATGGCTACACCTTC.

V is TRBV24-1 and J is TRBJ1-2; D gene unclear. The CDR3 has 14 amino acids. Trimming shortened V by 1 base and J by 4 bases, and 9 bases separated the two germline ends. Germline V gene data show CDR1 as KGHDR and CDR2 as SFDVKD. The CDR3 nucleotides read TGTGCCACCAGTGATTTAAGAGTGCCCTATGGCTACACCTTC. It yields the protein CATSDLRVPYGYTF.

The rearrangement uses TRBV6-5 and TRBJ2-5; TRBD1 matches 10 bases. Trimming took 4 bases from V and 4 from J; bases not matched to a gene: 6. This CDR3 has 15 residues. Germline values: CDR1 MNHEY, CDR2 SVGAGI. The CDR3 loop reads CASSSETGGAETQYF. The CDR3 DNA sequence: TGTGCCAGCAGTTCCGAGACAGGGGGCGCAGAGACCCAGTACTTC.

The rearrangement joins TRBV5-1 to TRBJ2-5, with 9 positions matching TRBD1. Germline trimming cut 4 bases from V and 5 bases from J; bases unmatched to any gene: 12. This CDR3 is built from 16 residues. Germline V CDR1 and CDR2: SGHRS, YFSETQ. The CDR3 reads CASSRDRAGQRETQYF. The CDR3, as DNA: TGCGCCAGCAGCAGGGACAGGGCCGGACAGCGGGAGACCCAGTACTTC.

J is TRBJ1-2 and V is TRBV6-5; tentatively, D is TRBD1 (6 bases). The CDR3 consists of 15 residues. Germline CDR1 reads MNHEY; CDR2 reads SVGAGI. Trimming removed 10 bases at V and 4 bases at J, with 22 bases between. The CDR3 nucleotides read TGTGCCACGCAAGCAGCGGTGGTCAGGGGCTATGGCTACACCTTC. Translation: CATQAAVVRGYGYTF.

This chain links TRBV11-3 with TRBJ2-1; 7 bases agree with TRBD2. Germline loops: CDR1 SGHNT, CDR2 YENEEA. The ends lost 5 bases at V and 5 bases at J; junction bases unmatched: 12. The CDR3 totals 16 residues. The CDR3 nucleotides are TGTGCCAGCAGCCCGCGGAGCGGGATGTCCGACAATGAGCAGTTCTTC. Its translation is CASSPRSGMSDNEQFF.

The genes are TRBV7-9 and TRBJ2-5; the match to TRBD1 covers 12 bases. Looked up from germline, CDR1 is SEHNR and CDR2 is FQNEAQ (reference sequence). Trimming removed 5 bases from V and 0 bases from J; junction bases left unmatched: 4. The CDR3 is made up of 16 amino acids. The CDR3 here is CASSPRDRGHQETQYF. The DNA for the CDR3 is TGTGCCAGCAGCCCGAGGGACAGGGGGCACCAAGAGACCCAGTACTTC.

This clone was seen once. The J gene is TRBJ2-1, the V gene TRBV7-3; a possible D gene is TRBD2 (6 bases). Per germline, CDR1 SGHTA and CDR2 FQGTGA. Deletions cut 0 bases from V and 5 bases from J, with 8 bases between. The CDR3 has 14 residues. CDR3 sequence reads: CASSLTAGNNEQFF. CDR3 bases: TGTGCCAGCAGCTTAACGGCGGGGAACAATGAGCAGTTCTTC.

This chain joins TRBV11-1 and TRBJ1-1; D unresolved. Trimming cost V 1 base and J 11 bases, with 14 bases left between them. Germline V CDR1 and CDR2: SGHAT, FQDESV (reference sequence). The CDR3 totals 13 residues. Here the CDR3 reads CASSLGWAGYAFF. CDR3 sequence (DNA): TGTGCCAGCAGCTTAGGTTGGGCAGGCTACGCTTTCTTT.

The chain couples TRBV25-1 to TRBJ2-2; 10 bases map to TRBD1. In germline, CDR1 is MGHDK, CDR2 SYGVNS. The CDR3 consists of 16 residues. V lost 6 bases, J lost 1 base, and 5 bases stayed unmatched. The CDR3: CASRGQGVWNTGELFF. The DNA of the CDR3 is TGTGCCAGCAGAGGACAGGGGGTGTGGAACACCGGGGAGCTGTTTTTT.

The CDR3: CASSRGTANEQYF. The CDR3 coding sequence is TGTGCCAGCAGTAGGGGGACAGCCAACGAGCAGTACTTC. The chain uses TRBV7-9 and TRBJ2-7, with 7 bases identical to TRBD1. J lost 5 bases, V lost 6 bases, and 7 bases had no gene match. CDR1 SEHNR and CDR2 FQNEAQ come from the germline V gene (reference sequence). CDR3 length equals 13 residues. The whole variable domain, filled in from reference TRBV7-9 and TRBJ2-7, reads DTGVSQNPRHKITKRGQNVTFRCDPISEHNRLYWYRQTLGQGPEFLTYFQNEAQLEKSRLLSDRFSAERPKGSFSTLEIQRTEQGDSAMYLCASSRGTANEQYFGPGTRLTVT.

The chain links TRBV5-6 to TRBJ1-1; TRBD1 aligns across 8 bases. The germline V gene has CDR1 SGHDT and CDR2 YYEEEE. V lost 3 bases and J lost 10; bases outside the gene matches: 14. This CDR3 is 15 amino acids long. CDR3 residues: CASSWLTGQGAGAFF. CDR3 nucleotides: TGTGCCAGCAGCTGGCTGACAGGACAGGGTGCTGGAGCTTTCTTT.

This clone was detected only once. The J gene is TRBJ1-3, the V gene TRBV5-1, with 8 bases that match TRBD1. J was trimmed by 3 bases and V by 3 bases; bases with no gene match: 2. CDR3 length: 14 amino acids. Germline V gene lookup returns CDR1 SGHRS and CDR2 YFSETQ. CDR3 in DNA: TGCGCCAGCAGCTGGACAGGGAGTGGAAACACCATATATTTT. It specifies CASSWTGSGNTIYF.

This clone has just one count. CDR3 region: CASSYAPDYPYEQYF. CDR3 nucleotides: TGTGCCAGCAGTTACGCGCCGGACTACCCCTACGAGCAGTACTTC. The gene calls are TRBV6-5 and TRBJ2-7, with D possibly TRBD2 on 6 matching bases. The germline V gene has CDR1 MNHEY and CDR2 SVGAGI. The CDR3 loop spans 15 amino acids. With 2 bases removed from V and 2 bases from J, the gap between germline ends came to 13 bases.

The V call is TRBV2, the J call TRBJ2-7; TRBD2 might be the D (5 bases). Looked up from germline, CDR1 is SNHLY and CDR2 is FYNNEI. This CDR3 region has 14 residues. V lost 2 bases to trimming and J lost 2 bases, with 10 bases between them. CDR3 in amino acids: CASSETGSAYEQYF. CDR3 coding DNA: TGTGCCAGCAGTGAAACGGGAAGCGCCTACGAGCAGTACTTC.

The V gene is TRBV18, the J gene TRBJ2-7; 7 nucleotides line up with TRBD1. Germline trimming cut 2 bases from V and 6 bases from J; bases unmatched to any gene: 1. This CDR3 has 12 residues. Germline V gives CDR1 KGHSH, CDR2 LQKENI. The CDR3 nucleotides read TGTGCCAGCTCACCAGACAGGGTCGAGCAGTACTTC. Its protein product is CASSPDRVEQYF.

V gene TRBV5-1 combines with J gene TRBJ2-5; 7 nucleotides align to TRBD2. J gave up 3 bases and V 0 bases, and 5 bases lay outside the gene matches. Per the germline V gene, CDR1 is SGHRS and CDR2 is YFSETQ. The length of the CDR3 is 15 residues. This CDR3 is CASSLAMGGEETQYF. As DNA, the CDR3 is TGCGCCAGCAGCTTGGCTATGGGGGGGGAAGAGACCCAGTACTTC.

The chain uses TRBV2 and TRBJ1-6, with D uncertain. The CDR3 covers 13 residues. Germline CDR1 is SNHLY and CDR2 is FYNNEI. V was shortened by 4 bases and J by 5 bases, with 6 bases between the two germline ends. CDR3 in amino acids: CASSGTNNSPLHF. The CDR3 region has the DNA TGTGCCAGCAGTGGGACTAATAATTCACCCCTCCACTTT.

This clone was seen only once. The chain uses TRBV15 and TRBJ2-1; D unresolved. CDR3 length equals 13 residues. Deletions cut 0 bases from V and 6 bases from J, with 6 bases between. In germline, CDR1 is LNHNV, CDR2 YYDKDF (reference sequence). Here the CDR3 DNA reads TGTGCCACCAGCAGAGATTATCTCAATGAGCAGTTCTTC. It specifies CATSRDYLNEQFF.

The chain carries TRBV14 and TRBJ1-2; 7 bases map to TRBD1. V was clipped by 4 bases and J by 4 bases; unmatched bases: 6. CDR1 and CDR2 (germline): SGHDN, FVKESK. The CDR3 extends over 14 amino acids. CDR3 in amino acids: CASSLYDRAYGYTF. CDR3 nucleotides: TGTGCCAGCAGCCTCTATGACAGGGCCTATGGCTACACCTTC.